This TCR beta chain was found in a study of cytomegalovirus exposure and HLA in healthy donors. General study findings and limits: Three chains tied to CMV proved CMV antigen-specific in vitro. It was found in a later analysis that first-cohort TCR clusters tended to co-occur in the 100 to 150 validation repertoires. Whilst most TCR sequences proved rare, a subset of public TCRs occurred across many donors.

Sequenced by immunoSEQ multiplex PCR; TCRdb stores in-frame clones only, minus some. The repertoire includes 65,000 to 80,000 clones, about 95% of them detected once, and approximately 2% sits in the top ten. The V gene's germline CDR1 is SGDLS and CDR2 YYNGEE. This CDR3 has 16 residues. Deletions cut 0 bases from V and 0 bases from J, with 7 bases between. The validation cohort, a group of roughly 120 subjects, included the donors and was separate from the roughly 620-subject first cohort. Turning to this clone: No antigen is known for it.

The chain uses TRBV9 and TRBJ2-6; D unclear. Sample: PBMCs. The TCR originated in a woman in her late teens or twenties in good health and CMV-seropositive. The CDR3 DNA follows: TGTGCCAGCAGCGTAGCAGGTAACTCTGGGGCCAACGTCCTGACTTTC. Its translation is CASSVAGNSGANVLTF.